The 6 T cell receptor beta chains in this list originate from one sample, sequenced in a study of Ad26.COV2.S vaccination and SARS-CoV-2 variants. TCRdb's copy holds only in-frame clones and misses some; the assay was immunoSEQ multiplex PCR. This sample has about 480,000 clones; roughly 87% occur once, and the top ten carry around 13%. This sample's treatment: roughly 20 received Ad26.COV2.S at low or high dose, single or two shots; about 5 received placebo; per-sample allocation not given. Specimens were obtained on day 63 following the first vaccine or placebo injection. The sample consisted of peripheral blood, taken in a trial of Ad26.COV2.S vaccine versus placebo. These receptors were obtained from a person aged 18-60 years who received the Ad26.COV2.S COVID-19 vaccine or a placebo.

The V gene is TRBV7-9, the J gene TRBJ1-3, with D unclear. CDR1 SEHNR and CDR2 FQNEAQ come from the germline V gene (reference sequence). The CDR3 extends over 14 amino acids. V was shortened by 8 bases and J by 0 bases, with 11 bases between the two germline ends. The chain's CDR3 is CASGRILSGNTIYF. The DNA of the CDR3 is TGTGCCAGCGGTAGGATTCTCTCTGGAAACACCATATATTTT.

This chain links TRBV5-8 with TRBJ2-1; tentatively, D is TRBD2 (5 bases). CDR1 and CDR2 from the germline V gene are SGHTS and YDEGEE. Trimming removed 3 bases at V and 4 bases at J, with 11 bases between. There are 14 residues in the CDR3. Here the CDR3 reads CASSWKSGYNEQFF. CDR3 coding DNA: TGTGCCAGCAGCTGGAAATCGGGATACAATGAGCAGTTCTTC.

The chain has TRBV6-2 or TRBV6-3 and TRBJ1-2; a possible D gene is TRBD1 (5 bases). V was shortened by 2 bases and J by 13 bases, with 11 bases between the two germline ends. This CDR3 is 11 amino acids long. The V gene's germline CDR1 is MNHEY and CDR2 SVGEGT. DNA for the CDR3: TGTGCCAGCAGTTACCAGACAGAGAGCACCTTC. Residues: CASSYQTESTF.

This clone was counted a few times. The J gene is TRBJ2-3, the V gene TRBV30; tentatively, D is TRBD1 or TRBD2 (5 bases each). Looked up from germline, CDR1 is GTSNPN and CDR2 is SVGIG (reference sequence). The V and J ends lost 3 bases and 9 bases respectively, with 19 bases between them. The CDR3 runs 14 residues. The chain's CDR3 is CAWSTTPGPGTQYF. The CDR3, as DNA: TGTGCCTGGAGCACCACCCCGGGACCCGGCACGCAGTATTTT.

The chain employs TRBV5-6 and TRBJ2-3; TRBD1 agrees at 7 bases. This CDR3 is 16 amino acids long. CDR1 and CDR2 (germline): SGHDT, YYEEEE. V lost 2 bases to trimming and J lost 2 bases; unmatched junction nucleotides: 8. CDR3 residues: CASSFPAGGYTDTQYF. As DNA, the CDR3 is TGTGCCAGCAGCTTTCCGGCAGGGGGATACACAGATACGCAGTATTTT. The variable domain in full, with the rest retrieved from reference TRBV5-6 and TRBJ2-3, is DAGVTQSPTHLIKTRGQQVTLRCSPKSGHDTVSWYQQALGQGPQFIFQYYEEEERQRGNFPDRFSGHQFPNYSSELNVNALLLGDSALYLCASSFPAGGYTDTQYFGPGTRLTVL.

The gene calls are TRBV29-1 and TRBJ2-7; 9 bases align to TRBD2. Germline V gene lookup returns CDR1 SQVTM and CDR2 ANQGSEA. The CDR3 totals 12 residues. The V and J ends lost 7 bases and 2 bases, in that order; junction bases with no gene match: 3. CDR3 DNA sequence: TGCAGCGCGGGACTAGCAGCCTACGAGCAGTACTTC. As protein: CSAGLAAYEQYF.